The following is a TCR beta chain sequence with its context. What it binds is not known. The data were obtained in a study of CD8+ T cells in alopecia areata. Study details: Oral tofacitinib, 5 to 10 mg twice daily, was given in an open-label trial.

Treatment reported: oral pan-JAK inhibitor, 5-10 mg twice daily. Notes on the study in general: Scalp lesions, especially in alopecia totalis/universalis, had higher clonality than normal scalp.

Sequencing templates came from extracted RNA that was reverse transcribed into cDNA. TCRdb's copy holds only in-frame clones and misses some; the assay was immunoSEQ multiplex PCR. The sample contains over 80,000 clones, 44% of which appear only once. In germline, CDR1 is SEHNR, CDR2 FQNEAQ (reference sequence). V was pared by 5 bases and J by 6 bases, with 13 bases between. This CDR3 region has 13 residues. The source material was CD8+ T cells sorted from blood, sampled at week 24, from a patient treated with tofacitinib. V and J are TRBV7-9 and TRBJ2-5, with a weak D call TRBD2 (6 bases). The receptor was isolated from a human donor with alopecia areata. CDR3 protein: CASSPTREQTQYF. CDR3 coding DNA: TGTGCCAGCAGCCCCACGCGGGAACAGACCCAGTACTTC.